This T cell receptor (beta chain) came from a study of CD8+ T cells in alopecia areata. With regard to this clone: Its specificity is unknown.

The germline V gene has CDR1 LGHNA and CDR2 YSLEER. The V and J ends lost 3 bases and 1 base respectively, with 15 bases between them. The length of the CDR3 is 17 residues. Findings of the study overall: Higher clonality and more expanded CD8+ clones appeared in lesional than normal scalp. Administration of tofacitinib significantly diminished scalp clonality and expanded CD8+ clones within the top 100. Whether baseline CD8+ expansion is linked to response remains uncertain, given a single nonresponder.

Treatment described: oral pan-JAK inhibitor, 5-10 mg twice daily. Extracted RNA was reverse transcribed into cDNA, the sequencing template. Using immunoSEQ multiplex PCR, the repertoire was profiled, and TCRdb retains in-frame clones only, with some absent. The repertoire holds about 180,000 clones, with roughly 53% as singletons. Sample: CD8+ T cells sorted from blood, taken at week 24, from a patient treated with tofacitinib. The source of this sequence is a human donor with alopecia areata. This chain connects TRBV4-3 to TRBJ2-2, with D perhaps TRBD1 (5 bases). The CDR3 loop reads CASSQDLEQENTGELFF. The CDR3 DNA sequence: TGCGCCAGCAGCCAGGATCTCGAACAGGAGAACACCGGGGAGCTGTTTTTT.